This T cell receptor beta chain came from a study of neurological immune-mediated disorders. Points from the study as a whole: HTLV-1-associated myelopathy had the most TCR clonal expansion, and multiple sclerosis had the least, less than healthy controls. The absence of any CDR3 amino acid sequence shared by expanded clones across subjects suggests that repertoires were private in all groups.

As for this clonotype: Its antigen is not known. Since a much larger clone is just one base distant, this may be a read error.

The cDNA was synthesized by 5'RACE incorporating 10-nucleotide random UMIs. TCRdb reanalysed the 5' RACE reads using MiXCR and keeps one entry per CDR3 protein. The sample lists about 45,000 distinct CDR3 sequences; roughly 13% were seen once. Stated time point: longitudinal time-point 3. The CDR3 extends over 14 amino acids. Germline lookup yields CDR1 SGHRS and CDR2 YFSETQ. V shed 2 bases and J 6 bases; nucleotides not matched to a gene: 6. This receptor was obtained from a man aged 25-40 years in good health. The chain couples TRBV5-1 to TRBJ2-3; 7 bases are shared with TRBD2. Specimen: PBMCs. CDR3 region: CASSFELASDTQYF. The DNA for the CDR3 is TGCGCCAGCAGCTTCGAACTAGCGTCGGATACGCAGTATTTT.